This T cell receptor (beta chain) was sequenced in a study of T-cell reconstitution after alpha-beta-depleted transplantation in children. Study-wide findings and caveats: T-cell numbers and diversity one year post-transplant derived largely from freshly generated T cells.

Trimming took 3 bases from V and 4 from J, leaving 26 bases between them. The CDR3 covers 19 residues. Germline V gene lookup returns CDR1 KGHDR and CDR2 SFDVKD. This clonotype was counted only a few times. Its target is unknown. As it was prepared, the TCRbeta library received unique molecular identifiers. TCRdb reanalysed the PCR reads using MiXCR and keeps one entry per CDR3 protein. The sample includes about a million distinct CDR3 sequences, about 30% of them seen just once. Source: PBMCs, mostly from graft donor cells, taken 360 days after TCRalphabeta/CD19-depleted stem cell transplant. This TCR was recovered from a boy younger than two who had a stem cell transplant for SCID, so the T cells may come from the graft donor. The chain carries TRBV24-1 and TRBJ1-2; maybe TRBD1 (6 bases). CDR3 DNA sequence: TGTGCCACCAGTGATCCTAATTCTCCGGGACACCTTGGACTCTATGGCTACACCTTC. Its translation: CATSDPNSPGHLGLYGYTF.